A single sample is the source of the 24 T cell receptor beta chains below, sequenced in a study of vaccination and CD4 T cells after COVID-19. Antigen specificity for these receptors is unknown. Time point described: late sampling 161 to 241 days after vaccination in a few convalescent patients. Treatment meaning: approximately 9-day PBMC culture with coronavirus spike peptide pools or control peptides (ViraFEST assay). Sequencing of the DNA from cultured CD4+ T cells was carried out with the Oncomine TCR Beta short-read assay. TCRdb redid the calling of the PCR reads with MiXCR, one entry per CDR3 protein. The data show tens of thousands of distinct CDR3 sequences, about 33% seen once. The sample here was CD4+ T cells from blood, cultured in vitro, taken about 7 months after SARS-CoV-2 vaccination. The receptors were sampled from a human donor who had recovered from COVID-19.

The chain combines TRBV7-2 with TRBJ1-1; TRBD1 might be the D (6 bases). The CDR3 has 12 amino acids. The ends were cut back, 5 bases at V and 7 bases at J, with 11 bases in the middle. Germline V gives CDR1 SGHTA, CDR2 FQGNSA. For the CDR3, the DNA is TGTGCCAGCAGCCTTACAGGGTTTGAAGCTTTCTTT. Translated, it gives CASSLTGFEAFF. Full variable domain (remainder filled in from reference TRBV7-2 and TRBJ1-1): GAGVSQSPSNKVTEKGKDVELRCDPISGHTALYWYRQSLGQGLEFLIYFQGNSAPDKSGLPSDRFSAERTGGSVSTLTIQRTQQEDSAVYLCASSLTGFEAFFGQGTRLTVV.

This chain links TRBV4-3 with TRBJ1-1; TRBD1 is a possible D gene (6 bases). There are 15 residues in the CDR3. Germline CDR1 and CDR2: LGHNA and YSLEER. V lost 1 base, J lost 1 base, and 10 bases lay in between. In nucleotides, the CDR3 is TGCGCCAGCAGCCAAGGGACAGAGACGAACACTGAAGCTTTCTTT. Translation: CASSQGTETNTEAFF.

This clonotype was detected only a few times. This chain uses TRBV4-1 with TRBJ2-5, with a weak D call TRBD1 (6 bases). CDR1 and CDR2 from the germline V gene are MGHRA and YSYEKL. V dropped 2 bases and J dropped 7 bases, with 14 bases sitting between them. The CDR3 is 14 amino acids. The CDR3 nucleotides are TGCGCCAGCAGCCAATGGGGGACATCGGGGACCCAGTACTTC. Protein product: CASSQWGTSGTQYF.

A single count supports this clonotype. The chain combines TRBV7-2 with TRBJ2-3, with 8 positions matching TRBD1. Germline trimming cut 4 bases from V and 4 bases from J; bases unmatched to any gene: 10. CDR1 and CDR2 from the germline V gene are SGHTA and FQGNSA. This CDR3 comprises 16 residues. CDR3 coding DNA: TGTGCCAGCAGCTCGTCGACAGGGGAAGGGCCAGATACGCAGTATTTT. Translated: CASSSSTGEGPDTQYF.

The chain combines TRBV4-1 with TRBJ2-3; 7 bases are shared with TRBD2. CDR1 MGHRA and CDR2 YSYEKL come from the germline V gene. With V trimmed by 1 base and J by 8 bases, 6 bases remained unmatched. CDR3 length equals 14 residues. CDR3: CASSQVGWGGTQYF. The CDR3 DNA is TGCGCCAGCAGCCAAGTCGGTTGGGGGGGTACGCAGTATTTT.

The J gene is TRBJ2-7, the V gene TRBV20-1; TRBD2 might be the D (5 bases). The CDR3 consists of 14 residues. The V end was cut by 4 bases, the J end by 2 bases, with 15 bases between. CDR1 DFQATT and CDR2 SNEGSKA come from the germline V gene (reference sequence). CDR3 in amino acids: CSAKGDRPTYEQYF. CDR3 sequence (DNA): TGCAGTGCTAAGGGAGACCGACCAACCTACGAGCAGTACTTC.

Concerning this clonotype: A junction boundary mismatches the germline segment, possibly from a read error. The chain uses TRBV7-7 and TRBJ2-1; 12 nucleotides align to TRBD2. CDR1 is SSHAT and CDR2 is FNYEAQ in the germline V gene (reference sequence). The CDR3 consists of 18 residues. For the CDR3, the DNA is TGTGCTAGCAGCTTAGGGGGACTAGCGGGTCGCTCCTACAATGAGCAGTTCTTC. Its translation: CASSLGGLAGRSYNEQFF.

This clonotype has more than one count but fewer than ten. V usage is TRBV5-1 and J usage is TRBJ1-1; 7 nucleotides match TRBD1. The CDR3 runs 13 residues. The V gene end was trimmed by 7 bases and the J gene end by 1 base; junction bases not matched to a gene: 4. Germline lookup yields CDR1 SGHRS and CDR2 YFSETQ. The CDR3 loop is CASGDRPNTEAFF. Written as DNA, the CDR3 is TGCGCCAGCGGGGACAGACCGAACACTGAAGCTTTCTTT.

The chain's CDR3 is CASSLGQGGTGELFF. Here the CDR3 DNA reads TGTGCCAGCAGCCTCGGACAGGGGGGCACCGGGGAGCTGTTTTTT. The chain employs TRBV12-3 or TRBV12-4 and TRBJ2-2; 10 bases fit TRBD1. This CDR3 region has 15 residues. V gave up 6 bases and J gave up 4 bases; unmatched junction bases: 5.

This clonotype was recorded a few times. This chain joins TRBV6-5 and TRBJ1-1; 7 bases fit TRBD1. V was clipped by 2 bases and J by 6 bases; unmatched bases: 3. There are 13 residues in the CDR3. The germline V gene has CDR1 MNHEY and CDR2 SVGAGI. Here the CDR3 reads CASSYGQVAEAFF. Here the CDR3 DNA reads TGTGCCAGCAGTTACGGACAGGTCGCTGAAGCTTTCTTT.

This clonotype appeared a few times. V gene TRBV20-1 combines with J gene TRBJ1-3; D is perhaps TRBD1 (5 bases). Between the trimmed V and J ends, which lost 3 bases and 1 base, there was a span of 13 bases. Germline CDR1 is DFQATT and CDR2 is SNEGSKA (reference sequence). The CDR3 covers 15 residues. CDR3 loop: CSASGGTVSGNTIYF. For the CDR3, the DNA is TGCAGTGCTAGCGGCGGGACGGTTTCTGGAAACACCATATATTTT.

The CDR3 reads CASSLLHSEQFF. CDR3 nucleotide sequence: TGTGCCAGCAGTTTATTACACAGTGAGCAGTTCTTC. V and J are TRBV27 and TRBJ2-1; no firm D call. V lost 1 base and J 9 bases, leaving 7 bases between the germline ends. Per the germline V gene, CDR1 is MNHEY and CDR2 is SMNVEV (reference sequence). The CDR3 spans 12 residues.

CDR3 in DNA: TGTGCTAGTGGTTTGGCAGCAGAGCAGTTCTTC. As protein: CASGLAAEQFF. The chain has TRBV12-5 and TRBJ2-1; no clear D gene. Trimming left V 1 base short and J 10 bases short, with 5 bases between. Germline values: CDR1 LGHNT, CDR2 FRNRAP. The CDR3 is made up of 11 amino acids.

V is TRBV6-1 and J is TRBJ2-7, with a weak D call TRBD2 (6 bases). CDR3 length equals 14 residues. Germline V lookup: CDR1 MNHNS, CDR2 SASEGT. V was trimmed by 8 bases and J by 0 bases, leaving 14 bases between them. This chain's CDR3 is CASRPGLSSYEQYF. CDR3 bases: TGTGCCAGCCGACCGGGACTGAGCTCCTACGAGCAGTACTTC.

This clonotype was picked up a small number of times. This chain links TRBV7-9 with TRBJ2-3; 9 bases map to TRBD1. This CDR3 has 14 residues. Germline-derived CDR1 and CDR2 are SEHNR and FQNEAQ (reference sequence). V trimming: 5 bases; J trimming: 5 bases; junction bases outside the gene matches: 5. CDR3 sequence reads: CASSPGQGQDTQYF. DNA for the CDR3: TGTGCCAGCAGCCCGGGACAGGGACAAGATACGCAGTATTTT.

This chain uses TRBV19 with TRBJ1-2; the D is unclear. V lost 2 bases and J 1 base, leaving 11 bases between the germline ends. There are 15 residues in the CDR3. CDR1 and CDR2 from the germline V gene are LNHDA and SQIVND (reference sequence). As DNA, the CDR3 is TGTGCCAGTAGTATAACAGCTTCCCTTAACTATGGCTACACCTTC. Translated: CASSITASLNYGYTF. Full variable domain (rest looked up from reference TRBV19 and TRBJ1-2): DGGITQSPKYLFRKEGQNVTLSCEQNLNHDAMYWYRQDPGQGLRLIYYSQIVNDFQKGDIAEGYSVSREKKESFPLTVTSAQKNPTAFYLCASSITASLNYGYTFGSGTRLTVV.

The sample holds a few counts of this clonotype. The V and J genes are TRBV6-5 and TRBJ1-2, with unresolved D. Germline CDR1 is MNHEY and CDR2 is SVGAGI. The CDR3 runs 13 residues. Trimming shortened V by 2 bases and J by 6 bases, and 10 bases separated the two germline ends. In DNA, the CDR3 is TGTGCCAGCAGTTACACCGGACTAAATGGCTACACCTTC. It specifies CASSYTGLNGYTF.

This chain connects TRBV7-8 to TRBJ2-5; D ambiguous. CDR1 SGHVS and CDR2 FQNEAQ come from the germline V gene. Trimming left V 2 bases short and J 7 bases short, with 14 bases between. The CDR3 is made up of 14 amino acids. The CDR3 is CASSLIPPLGTQYF. CDR3 DNA: TGTGCCAGCAGCTTAATCCCCCCGCTCGGGACCCAGTACTTC.

This chain uses TRBV7-9 with TRBJ2-5; 11 nucleotides match TRBD2. V shed 5 bases, J shed 2 bases, and the junction held 4 bases outside the gene matches. This CDR3 is 15 amino acids long. Per the germline V gene, CDR1 is SEHNR and CDR2 is FQNEAQ (reference sequence). CDR3 sequence (DNA): TGTGCCAGCAGCACCGGGACTAGCGGTCAAGAGACCCAGTACTTC. Translation: CASSTGTSGQETQYF.

V usage is TRBV21-1 and J usage is TRBJ1-6; the table's D gene call, TRBD1, was not cross checked with the DNA. TRBV21-1 is deemed a pseudogene. The CDR3 contains 18 residues. CDR3 loop: CASSKGKTGSSYNSPLHF. CDR3 bases: TGTGCCAGCAGCAAAGGGAAGACAGGGAGCTCCTATAATTCACCCCTCCACTTT.

This clonotype was detected only a few times. V is TRBV7-8 and J is TRBJ1-2; D is unresolved. The CDR3 spans 14 residues. Germline V gene sequence: CDR1 SGHVS, CDR2 FQNEAQ. V lost 1 base, J lost 2 bases, and 8 bases lay in between. The CDR3 protein is CASSLGPGNYGYTF. The CDR3, as DNA: TGTGCCAGCAGCTTAGGACCGGGGAACTATGGCTACACCTTC.

This clonotype was detected only a few times. This chain connects TRBV7-9 to TRBJ2-7; TRBD1 might be the D (6 bases). Trimming shortened V by 4 bases and J by 7 bases, and 17 bases separated the two germline ends. Germline CDR1 and CDR2: SEHNR and FQNEAQ (reference sequence). The CDR3 contains 14 residues. The chain's CDR3 is CASSSDREWGEQYF. In DNA form, the CDR3 reads TGTGCCAGCAGCTCGGACAGAGAGTGGGGAGAGCAGTACTTC.

V and J are TRBV7-2 and TRBJ2-5; 8 nucleotides match TRBD2. The CDR3 length is 20 residues. Germline V gene lookup returns CDR1 SGHTA and CDR2 FQGNSA. J was trimmed by 5 bases and V by 4 bases; bases with no gene match: 24. The CDR3: CASSSPRDLSSGGFAETQYF. Here the CDR3 DNA reads TGTGCCAGCAGCTCACCAAGGGACCTATCCAGCGGGGGATTCGCGGAGACCCAGTACTTC.

V usage is TRBV15 and J usage is TRBJ1-2; D might be TRBD1 (5 bases). This CDR3 is 14 amino acids long. CDR1 and CDR2 (germline): LNHNV, YYDKDF (reference sequence). V was shortened by 3 bases and J by 4 bases, with 12 bases between the two germline ends. This CDR3 reads CATSSRGFGYGYTF. The CDR3, as DNA: TGTGCCACCAGCAGTAGGGGTTTTGGCTATGGCTACACCTTC.